This T cell receptor (beta chain) was captured in a study of blood T cell repertoires in COVID-19. As for the study in general: COVID-19 samples, acute and convalescent, were from the United States, Italy and Spain. PBMCs, B-cell-depleted T cells, or T cells provided the cDNA or gDNA that made up the material.

As handled by the study authors: From reference gene primer amplification, estimates of nucleated cell counts were derived. TCRdb's table, derived via immunoSEQ multiplex PCR, lists solely in-frame clones and lacks some. V and J calls and clone size are as listed in that table; D and trimming were resolved from the DNA. The data hold roughly 200,000 clones, with 87% observed a single time. Germline V gives CDR1 WSHSY, CDR2 SAAADI. The CDR3 has 14 residues. V lost 6 bases to trimming and J lost 6 bases; unmatched junction nucleotides: 8. The receptor comes from a man in his 60s who had recovered from COVID-19. Material: peripheral blood. The chain links TRBV10-2 to TRBJ2-1; the match to TRBD1 covers 7 bases. The DNA of the CDR3 is TGCGCCAGCAGAGACAGGGTGCTTTCCAATGAGCAGTTCTTC. It encodes CASRDRVLSNEQFF.